This T cell receptor (beta chain) derives from a study of cytomegalovirus exposure and HLA in healthy donors. Everyone who donated was a healthy bone marrow donor. General observations from the study: In a later analysis, several top co-occurrence clusters appeared linked to parvovirus B19, influenza, CMV and Epstein-Barr virus. For most TCR beta V segments, an earlier analysis put the productive rate at about 90% or about 30% of the time.

The sample holds a few counts of this clone. Its antigen is still unknown. The CDR3 covers 16 residues. V shed 5 bases and J 4 bases; nucleotides not matched to a gene: 9. CDR1 SGHNT and CDR2 YENEEA come from the germline V gene. The study ran its PCR with 60 Vbeta and 13 Jbeta primers. In the authors' workflow: Unique TCR beta chains numbered about 72 million in a later analysis, with some 9.9 million shared. Here immunoSEQ multiplex PCR was the method, and the copy in TCRdb shows in-frame clones only, minus some. V and J calls and clone size come straight from that table; D and trimming were deduced from the DNA. The profile shows roughly 100,000 clones, over 12% of them singletons.

This TCR was sampled from a female donor in good health and CMV-seronegative. Sequencing was done on a sample of PBMCs. The genes are TRBV11-3 and TRBJ2-3, with 10 bases identical to TRBD1. CDR3 sequence: CASSVGQGVGADTQYF. As DNA, the CDR3 is TGTGCCAGCAGCGTAGGACAGGGGGTCGGAGCAGATACGCAGTATTTT.